This T cell receptor beta chain comes out of a study of OX40 agonist ivuxolimab in advanced cancers. Regarding the study as a whole: Antigens targeted by the expanded peripheral T cells were not determined.

Germline V gene data show CDR1 as MGHDK and CDR2 as SYGVNS. CDR3 size: 15 residues. Trimming took 3 bases from V and 4 from J, leaving 15 bases between them. Libraries were prepared by immunoSEQ multiplex PCR; TCRdb keeps only in-frame clonotypes and omits some of them. The table has about 82,000 clones, 91% seen once. On this clone: Its antigen is undetermined.

The sample here was CD4+ or CD8+ T cells sorted from blood, taken in a trial of the OX40 agonist ivuxolimab. The chain joins TRBV25-1 to TRBJ1-1, with a weak D call TRBD1 (5 bases). The sequence derives from an adult with an advanced solid tumor such as melanoma, head and neck, liver or kidney cancer. CDR3 in amino acids: CASSEALGGGTEAFF. DNA for the CDR3: TGTGCCAGCAGTGAGGCATTGGGGGGGGGCACTGAAGCTTTCTTT.